These T cell receptor beta chains were read from a single sample in a study of CD8 T cells in ankylosing spondylitis. Using its own MiXCR run on the 5' RACE reads, TCRdb lists one record per CDR3 protein. The top ten hold about 0.89% of the sample, which has roughly 450,000 distinct CDR3 sequences, roughly a quarter seen once. Source material: blood, either unsorted or a sorted T cell fraction (not recorded which). Receptor source: a male donor with ankylosing spondylitis. Each CDR3 is given with its conserved first and last residue. A D gene is named only where the DNA matches it firmly. Expanded clones get a size class; other rows say once, few or many, or leave the size out.

>TRBJ1-1|TRBV5-1|NA|NA
TGCGCCAGCAGCTTACTCCCGGAGAAGTACACTGAAGCTTTCTTT
CASSLLPEKYTEAFF
>TRBJ2-5|TRBV20-1|TRBD1|NA
TGCAGTGCTAGAGTTGCCAGGGGGAAAAAAGAGACCCAGTACTTC
CSARVARGKKETQYF
>TRBJ1-6|TRBV25-1|TRBD1|few
TGTGCCAGCAGTGAACAGGGGGTTAATTCACCCCTCCACTTT
CASSEQGVNSPLHF
>TRBJ1-5|TRBV12-3/TRBV12-4|NA|NA
TGTGCCAGCAGTTTGTTGGGGGCAGGGAATCAGCCCCAGCATTTT
CASSLLGAGNQPQHF
>TRBJ1-1|TRBV7-9|NA|NA
TGTGCCAGCAGCTTAAATATACCGGGGACTGAAGCTTTCTTT
CASSLNIPGTEAFF
>TRBJ2-3|TRBV20-1|NA|NA
TGCAGTGCTTTTCCAAATGGTGGACAGCCTACGCAGTATTTT
CSAFPNGGQPTQYF
>TRBJ2-2|TRBV7-9|NA|few
TGTGCCAGCAGCTTTGGAGCGGAGCTCACCGGGGAGCTGTTTTTT
CASSFGAELTGELFF
>TRBJ2-3|TRBV11-2|TRBD2|NA
TGTGCCAGCAGCCCCTTGCGGGAGTTTACAGATACGCAGTATTTT
CASSPLREFTDTQYF
>TRBJ2-1|TRBV6-5|TRBD2|NA
TGTGCCAGCAGTTCCTCTCGGACTAGCGGGGCCGAGGAGCAGTTCTTC
CASSSSRTSGAEEQFF
>TRBJ1-4|TRBV2|NA|few
TGTGCCAGCAGTGAAGCGCTGGGGCTGTCTAATGAAAAACTGTTTTTT
CASSEALGLSNEKLFF
>TRBJ2-3|TRBV5-1|NA|NA
TGCGCCAGCAGCCCCGATTATACGCAGTATTTT
CASSPDYTQYF
>TRBJ2-7|TRBV2|TRBD1|NA
TGTGCCAGCACTAAGGACAGGGGGTACGGATACGAGCAGTACTTC
CASTKDRGYGYEQYF
>TRBJ1-1|TRBV20-1|NA|NA
TGCAGTGCTAGAGTACAGATGAACACTGAAGCTTTCTTT
CSARVQMNTEAFF
>TRBJ1-6|TRBV6-1|NA|NA
TGTGCCAGCAGTCCTTCCGCAGGGCGAAATTCACCCCTCCACTTT
CASSPSAGRNSPLHF
>TRBJ2-7|TRBV2|NA|few
TGTGCCAGCAGGCTAATAGCATACGAGCAGTACTTC
CASRLIAYEQYF
>TRBJ2-7|TRBV5-5|NA|few
TGTGCCAGCAGCTTAGGGCCGACAGGAACTACTAGAGTCTACGAGCAGTACTTC
CASSLGPTGTTRVYEQYF
>TRBJ1-4|TRBV2|NA|few
TGTGCCAGCAGTGAACGGCAGCAGAATGAAAAACTGTTTTTT
CASSERQQNEKLFF
>TRBJ1-6|TRBV20-1|NA|NA
TGCAGTGCTAGAGATTACCAGGGAACAGGACCCCTCCACTTT
CSARDYQGTGPLHF
>TRBJ2-7|TRBV29-1|TRBD2|NA
TGCAGCGTTGGTAGCGGGAGGGCCGGCGAGCAGTACTTC
CSVGSGRAGEQYF
>TRBJ2-5|TRBV11-2|TRBD2|NA
TGTGCCAGCAGCGTCGGGACTAGCGGGAGTGGGCAAGAGACCCAGTACTTC
CASSVGTSGSGQETQYF
>TRBJ2-3|TRBV9|NA|NA
TGTGCCAGCAGCGCGACGGGGGAGCTCGTGAGAGGAACGCAGTATTTT
CASSATGELVRGTQYF
>TRBJ1-1|TRBV7-8|NA|few
TGTGCCAGCAGCTTAGTTAGGGGACGGAACGAAGCTTTCTTT
CASSLVRGRNEAFF
>TRBJ2-2|TRBV12-3/TRBV12-4|TRBD1|NA
TGTGCCAGCAGTCCCAGTCGAGGGGGCCCCACCGGGGAGCTGTTTTTT
CASSPSRGGPTGELFF
>TRBJ1-4|TRBV12-5|TRBD1|few
TGTGCTAGTGGCACAGACAGGGGAAATGAAAAACTGTTTTTT
CASGTDRGNEKLFF
>TRBJ2-4|TRBV3-1|TRBD2|NA
TGTGCCAGCAGCCGGCGAGCGGGAGCTAACATTCAGTACTTC
CASSRRAGANIQYF
>TRBJ1-2|TRBV12-3/TRBV12-4|NA|once
TGTGCCAGCAGTTTGGGGAAATTGGATGGCTACACCTTC
CASSLGKLDGYTF
>TRBJ1-4|TRBV20-1|NA|few
TGCAGTGCTAGAGATGGGCAGGGTAATGAAAAACTGTTTTTT
CSARDGQGNEKLFF
>TRBJ1-6|TRBV11-2|NA|once
TGTGCCAGCAGCCTCCTGGGGGCTTCGGGTTCACCCCTCCACTTT
CASSLLGASGSPLHF
>TRBJ2-2|TRBV12-3/TRBV12-4|TRBD1|many
TGTGCCAGTAGGACAGGGGAGTTGAACACCGGGGAGCTGTTTTTT
CASRTGELNTGELFF
>TRBJ2-3|TRBV10-1|TRBD1|NA
TGCGCCAGCAGTGGCCTCGGGACAGGGGAAGATACGCAGTATTTT
CASSGLGTGEDTQYF
>TRBJ2-1|TRBV20-1|NA|NA
TGCAGTGCTGGGGCCGGTGATGAGCAGTTCTTC
CSAGAGDEQFF
>TRBJ2-1|TRBV18|NA|few
TGTGCCAGCTCACCTGGGGGCGGGGATGAGCAGTTCTTC
CASSPGGGDEQFF
>TRBJ2-1|TRBV12-3/TRBV12-4|NA|few
TGTGCCAGCAGGCCCCTCCCCCATGAGCAGTTCTTC
CASRPLPHEQFF
>TRBJ2-3|TRBV29-1|TRBD2|NA
TGCAGCGGGACTAGGCCCACAGATACGCAGTATTTT
CSGTRPTDTQYF
>TRBJ2-1|TRBV27|NA|few
TGTGCCAGCAGTTTAAGGGCCCGACAGGTGTTTTACAATGAGCAGTTCTTC
CASSLRARQVFYNEQFF
>TRBJ1-5|TRBV5-5|NA|NA
TGTGCCAGCAGCTTGTCGCAGATCAATCAGCCCCAGCATTTT
CASSLSQINQPQHF
>TRBJ1-3|TRBV3-1|NA|NA
TGTGCCAGCAGCCTCCAGAACTCTGGAAACACCATATATTTT
CASSLQNSGNTIYF
>TRBJ1-2|TRBV25-1|TRBD1|NA
TGTGCCAGCAGTCCTGGACAGGCTGGTGGCTACACCTTC
CASSPGQAGGYTF
>TRBJ2-4|TRBV19|TRBD2|NA
TGTGCCAGTAGTCCCGGGCAAGCGGGAAAAGACATTCAGTACTTC
CASSPGQAGKDIQYF
>TRBJ2-5|TRBV5-1|TRBD1|NA
TGCGCCAGCAGCTTCGGGACAGGGGAAGAGACCCAGTACTTC
CASSFGTGEETQYF
>TRBJ2-5|TRBV15|NA|once
TGTGCCACCAGCCTCCCCGGGAACGGTAAAGAGACCCAGTACTTC
CATSLPGNGKETQYF
>TRBJ2-3|TRBV24-1|NA|NA
TGTGCCACCAGTGAGGGGTCGGTGGATACGCAGTATTTT
CATSEGSVDTQYF
>TRBJ1-2|TRBV6-1|NA|few
TGTGCCAGCAGTGAACGAGGACAGCCTAACTATGGCTACACCTTC
CASSERGQPNYGYTF
>TRBJ1-1|TRBV5-1|NA|NA
TGCGCCAGCAGCCTCGGACGGTACACTGAAGCTTTCTTT
CASSLGRYTEAFF
>TRBJ2-5|TRBV5-1|TRBD2|few
TGCGCCAGCAGCACCCTAGCGGGAGTGGAGACCCAGTACTTC
CASSTLAGVETQYF
>TRBJ1-1|TRBV30|TRBD1|few
TGTGCCTGGAGTTCGGGACAGACGAACACTGAAGCTTTCTTT
CAWSSGQTNTEAFF